This entry is about one T cell receptor beta chain. The antigen is unknown. V lost 2 bases and J lost 1, with 8 bases in between. Germline values: CDR1 SGHTA, CDR2 FQGNSA. The CDR3 runs 14 residues. The data were produced by immunoSEQ multiplex PCR, yet TCRdb's version contains in-frame clones alone and is incomplete. The sample contains 35,000 to 40,000 clones, more than 80% of which appear only once. Receiving focal radiation plus CTLA-4 blockade with ipilimumab were patients who had chemo-refractory metastatic non-small-cell lung cancer. These data originate in a study of radiotherapy plus CTLA-4 blockade in lung cancer. About the study: Disease control was achieved by over 25% of patients, and objective responses by 18%.

Findings and limits, study-wide: The authors reported that early blood T cell clone dynamics, with interferon-beta, best predicted response.

Here the sequenced sample was peripheral blood, taken from a patient treated with radiotherapy plus ipilimumab. This sequence originates from a human donor with non-small cell lung cancer who had stable disease on radiotherapy plus ipilimumab. This chain uses TRBV7-2 with TRBJ2-5; D unclear. CDR3 coding DNA: TGTGCCAGCAGCTTACGGGTACTCCAAGAGACCCAGTACTTC. It yields the protein CASSLRVLQETQYF. Based on the CDR3 plus reference TRBV7-2 and TRBJ2-5, the full variable domain is GAGVSQSPSNKVTEKGKDVELRCDPISGHTALYWYRQSLGQGLEFLIYFQGNSAPDKSGLPSDRFSAERTGGSVSTLTIQRTQQEDSAVYLCASSLRVLQETQYFGPGTRLLVL.